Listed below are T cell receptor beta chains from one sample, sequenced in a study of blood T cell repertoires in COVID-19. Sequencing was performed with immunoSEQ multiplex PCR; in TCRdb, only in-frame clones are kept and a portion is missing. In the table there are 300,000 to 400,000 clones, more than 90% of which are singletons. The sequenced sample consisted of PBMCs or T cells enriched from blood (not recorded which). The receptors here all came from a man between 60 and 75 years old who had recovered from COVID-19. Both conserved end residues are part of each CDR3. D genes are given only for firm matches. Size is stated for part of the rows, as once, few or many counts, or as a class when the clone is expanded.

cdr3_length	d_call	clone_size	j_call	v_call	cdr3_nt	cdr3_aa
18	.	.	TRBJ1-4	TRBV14	TGTGCCAGCAGCCAAGGCAGGGAGGCCTTTGCAACTAATGAAAAACTGTTTTTT	CASSQGREAFATNEKLFF
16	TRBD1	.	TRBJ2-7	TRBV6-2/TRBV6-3	TGTGCCAGCAGTTCTATGGGACAGGGGGCTCACTACGAGCAGTACTTC	CASSSMGQGAHYEQYF
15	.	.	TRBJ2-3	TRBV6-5	TGTGCCAGCAAGGGTAAAGGGACTGACACAGATACGCAGTATTTT	CASKGKGTDTDTQYF
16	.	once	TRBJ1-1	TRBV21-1	TGTGCCAGCAGCAAACGGTACGGACAGGGGCTCGCTGAAGCTTTCTTT	CASSKRYGQGLAEAFF
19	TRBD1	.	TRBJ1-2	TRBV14	TGTGCCAGCAGCCACAGGGACAGCCACGGGCTACGCGCGCGTTTGGGCGCCACCTTC	CASSHRDSHGLRARLGATF
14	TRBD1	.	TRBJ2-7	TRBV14	TGTGCCAGCAGCCAATGGGGACAGCCCTACGAGCAGTACTTC	CASSQWGQPYEQYF
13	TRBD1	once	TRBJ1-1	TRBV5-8	TGTGCCAGCAGAAAAACAGGGGGCACTGAAGCTTTCTTT	CASRKTGGTEAFF
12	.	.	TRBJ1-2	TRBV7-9	TGTGCCAGCAGCCGCGGGGAGTGGGGCTACACCTTC	CASSRGEWGYTF
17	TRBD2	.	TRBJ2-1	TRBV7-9	TGTGCCAGCAGCTGGGTGGGACTAGCGGTTCCCTACAATGAGCAGTTCTTC	CASSWVGLAVPYNEQFF
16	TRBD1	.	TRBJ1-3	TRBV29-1	TGCAGCGTAACTAGGACAGGCTCTGGATCTGGAAACACCATATATTTT	CSVTRTGSGSGNTIYF
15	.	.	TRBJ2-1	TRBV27	TGTGCCAGCAGTCCGTGGACAGCGCTGGGGAATGAGCAGTTCTTC	CASSPWTALGNEQFF
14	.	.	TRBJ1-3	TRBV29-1	TGCAGCGCAACTCATGCCACCTCTGGAAACACCATATATTTT	CSATHATSGNTIYF
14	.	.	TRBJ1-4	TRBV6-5	TGTGCCAGCAGCGGGACTCTTAACGGGGAAAAACTGTTTTTT	CASSGTLNGEKLFF
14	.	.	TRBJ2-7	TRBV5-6	TGTGCCAGCAGCTTGGTACAGGGCCCAGGAGAGCAGTACTTC	CASSLVQGPGEQYF
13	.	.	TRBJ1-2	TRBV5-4	TGTGCCAGCAGCCTGTCCGGGACTCGGGGCTACACCTTC	CASSLSGTRGYTF
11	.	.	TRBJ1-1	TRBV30	TGTGCCTGGAGTCGGTACACTGAAGCTTTCTTT	CAWSRYTEAFF
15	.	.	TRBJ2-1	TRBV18	TGTGCCAGCTCACCACGGGCGGGGGCGAACAATGAGCAGTTCTTC	CASSPRAGANNEQFF
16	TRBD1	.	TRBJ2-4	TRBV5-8	TGTGCCAGCAGAAGCCGGGACAGACTAGCCAAAAACATTCAGTACTTC	CASRSRDRLAKNIQYF
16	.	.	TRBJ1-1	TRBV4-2	TGTGCCAGCAGCCAAGAGCGGGGAAGCATGAACACTGAAGCTTTCTTT	CASSQERGSMNTEAFF
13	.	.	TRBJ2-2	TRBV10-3	TGTGCCATCAGTGAGATAGCCGCCGGGGAGCTGTTTTTT	CAISEIAAGELFF
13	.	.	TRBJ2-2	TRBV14	TGTGCCAGCAGCTTATCGAACACCGGGGAGCTGTTTTTT	CASSLSNTGELFF
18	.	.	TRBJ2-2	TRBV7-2	TGTGCCAGCATCCATGTTGCAGGGGATTTAAAGAACACCGGGGAGCTGTTTTTT	CASIHVAGDLKNTGELFF
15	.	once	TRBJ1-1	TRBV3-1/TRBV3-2	TGTGCCAGCAGCCAAGGAGGGCGGATGAACACTGAAGCTTTCTTT	CASSQGGRMNTEAFF
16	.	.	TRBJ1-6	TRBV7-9	TGTGCCAGCAGTTACCTAACGCGGGGGCTATATTCACCCCTCCACTTT	CASSYLTRGLYSPLHF
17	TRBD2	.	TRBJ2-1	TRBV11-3	TGTGCCAGCAGCTTAAAGGCCCGCGGGAGGCAATACAATGAGCAGTTCTTC	CASSLKARGRQYNEQFF
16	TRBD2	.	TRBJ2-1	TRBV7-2	TGTGCCAGCAGCTCTAGCGGGAGGGCCAAAGGCGGTGAGCAGTTCTTC	CASSSSGRAKGGEQFF
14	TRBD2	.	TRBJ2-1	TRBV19	TGTGCCAGTAGTCCCGGACTAGCGGGAGGTGAGCAGTTCTTC	CASSPGLAGGEQFF
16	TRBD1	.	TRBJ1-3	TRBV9	TGTGCCAGCAGCGGAACGACAGGGGGGGATGGAAACACCATATATTTT	CASSGTTGGDGNTIYF
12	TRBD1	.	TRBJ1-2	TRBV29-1	TGCAGCGTTGGGACAGGTTACTATGGCTACACCTTC	CSVGTGYYGYTF